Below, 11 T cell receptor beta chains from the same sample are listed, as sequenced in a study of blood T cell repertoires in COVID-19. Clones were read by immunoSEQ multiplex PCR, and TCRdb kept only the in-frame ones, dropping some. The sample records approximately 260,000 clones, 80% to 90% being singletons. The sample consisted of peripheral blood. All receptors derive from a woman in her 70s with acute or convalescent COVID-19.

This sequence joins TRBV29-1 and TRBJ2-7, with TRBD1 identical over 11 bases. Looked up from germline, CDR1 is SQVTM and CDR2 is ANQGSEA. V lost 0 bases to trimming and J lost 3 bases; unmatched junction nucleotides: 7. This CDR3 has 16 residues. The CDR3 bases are TGCAGCGTTGAAGACTCGGCCGGGACAGGGGGCTACGAGCAGTACTTC. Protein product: CSVEDSAGTGGYEQYF.

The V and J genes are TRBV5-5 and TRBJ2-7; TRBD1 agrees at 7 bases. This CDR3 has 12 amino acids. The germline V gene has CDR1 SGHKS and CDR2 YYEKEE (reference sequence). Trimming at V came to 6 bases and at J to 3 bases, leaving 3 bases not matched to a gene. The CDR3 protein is CASTRDSYEQYF. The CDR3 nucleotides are TGTGCCAGCACCCGGGACAGCTACGAGCAGTACTTC.

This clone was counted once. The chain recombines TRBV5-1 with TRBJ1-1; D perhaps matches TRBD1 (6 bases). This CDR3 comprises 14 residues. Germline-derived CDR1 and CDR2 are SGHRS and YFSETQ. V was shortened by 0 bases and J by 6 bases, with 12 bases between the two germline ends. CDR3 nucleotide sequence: TGCGCCAGCAGCTTGGGAGGGGGGGCCTCTGAAGCTTTCTTT. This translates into CASSLGGGASEAFF.

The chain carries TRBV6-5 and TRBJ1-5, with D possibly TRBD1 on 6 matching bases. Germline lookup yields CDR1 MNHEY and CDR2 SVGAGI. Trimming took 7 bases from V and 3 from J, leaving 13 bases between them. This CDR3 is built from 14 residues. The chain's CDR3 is CASMGGGTNQPQHF. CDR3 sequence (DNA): TGTGCCAGCATGGGAGGGGGGACCAATCAGCCCCAGCATTTT.

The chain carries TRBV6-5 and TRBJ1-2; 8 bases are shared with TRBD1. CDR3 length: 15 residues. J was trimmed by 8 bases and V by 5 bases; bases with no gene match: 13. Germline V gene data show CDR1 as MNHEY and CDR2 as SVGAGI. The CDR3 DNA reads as TGTGCCAGCAGTCTCGGGACAGGAAGGTTAGGCGGCTACACCTTC. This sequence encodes CASSLGTGRLGGYTF.

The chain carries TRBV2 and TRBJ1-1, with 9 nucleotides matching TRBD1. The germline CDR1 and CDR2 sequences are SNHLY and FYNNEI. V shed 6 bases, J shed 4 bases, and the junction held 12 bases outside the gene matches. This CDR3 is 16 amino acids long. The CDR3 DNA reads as TGTGCCAGCAGCCAAACGGGACAGGGACGGCGCACTGAAGCTTTCTTT. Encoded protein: CASSQTGQGRRTEAFF. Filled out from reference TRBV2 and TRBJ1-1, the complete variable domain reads EPEVTQTPSHQVTQMGQEVILRCVPISNHLYFYWYRQILGQKVEFLVSFYNNEISEKSEIFDDQFSVERPDGSNFTLKIRSTKLEDSAMYFCASSQTGQGRRTEAFFGQGTRLTVV.

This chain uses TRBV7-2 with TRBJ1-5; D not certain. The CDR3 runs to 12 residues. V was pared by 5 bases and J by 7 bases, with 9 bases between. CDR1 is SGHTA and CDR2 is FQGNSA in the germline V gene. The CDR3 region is CASSLPPQPQHF. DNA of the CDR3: TGTGCCAGCAGCCTACCCCCCCAGCCCCAGCATTTT.

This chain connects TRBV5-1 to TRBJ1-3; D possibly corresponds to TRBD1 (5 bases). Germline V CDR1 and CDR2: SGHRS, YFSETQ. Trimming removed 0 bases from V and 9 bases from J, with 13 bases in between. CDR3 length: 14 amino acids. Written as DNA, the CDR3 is TGCGCCAGCAGCTTGGAATCAAGTGACAGCACCATATATTTT. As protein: CASSLESSDSTIYF. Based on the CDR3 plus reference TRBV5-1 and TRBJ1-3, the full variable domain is KAGVTQTPRYLIKTRGQQVTLSCSPISGHRSVSWYQQTPGQGLQFLFEYFSETQRNKGNFPGRFSGRQFSNSRSEMNVSTLELGDSALYLCASSLESSDSTIYFGEGSWLTVV.

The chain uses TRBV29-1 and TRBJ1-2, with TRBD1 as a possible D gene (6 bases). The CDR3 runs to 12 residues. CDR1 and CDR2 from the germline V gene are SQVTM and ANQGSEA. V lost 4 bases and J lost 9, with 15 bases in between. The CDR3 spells CSVASHRESYTF. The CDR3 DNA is TGCAGCGTTGCATCTCACAGGGAAAGCTACACCTTC.

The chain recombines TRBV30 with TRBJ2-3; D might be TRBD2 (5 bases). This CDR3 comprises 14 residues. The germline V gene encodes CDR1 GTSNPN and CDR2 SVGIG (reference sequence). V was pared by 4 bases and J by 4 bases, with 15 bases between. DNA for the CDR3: TGTGCCTGGACCACTCGAATCGGGGCAGATACGCAGTATTTT. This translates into CAWTTRIGADTQYF. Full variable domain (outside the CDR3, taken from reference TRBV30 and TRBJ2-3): SQTIHQWPATLVQPVGSPLSLECTVEGTSNPNLYWYRQAAGRGLQLLFYSVGIGQISSEVPQNLSASRPQDRQFILSSKKLLLSDSGFYLCAWTTRIGADTQYFGPGTRLTVL.

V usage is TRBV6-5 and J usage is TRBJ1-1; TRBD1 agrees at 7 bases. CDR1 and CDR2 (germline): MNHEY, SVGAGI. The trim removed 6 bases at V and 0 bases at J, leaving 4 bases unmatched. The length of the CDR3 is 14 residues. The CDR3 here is CASRSGQLNTEAFF. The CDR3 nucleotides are TGTGCCAGCAGGTCGGGACAGTTGAACACTGAAGCTTTCTTT.